This record looks at one TCR beta chain sequence and its context. No antigen is known for it. Regarding time point: week 47, end of study. Each dose delivered 300 ug of mutant IDH1 20-mer peptide subcutaneously with imiquimod. The data were taken from a study of a mutant IDH1 vaccine in newly diagnosed glioma. Germline lookup yields CDR1 SGDLS and CDR2 YYNGEE. The CDR3 loop spans 15 amino acids. Trimming left V 0 bases short and J 5 bases short, with 9 bases between. The protocol was immunoSEQ multiplex PCR, while the TCRdb copy is restricted to in-frame clones and leaves out a portion. The data hold roughly 86,000 clones, with 80% to 90% observed a single time.

The genes are TRBV9 and TRBJ1-6; no definite D call. This clonotype originated in a man aged 40-49 years with glioma. Sequencing was performed on PBMCs, taken from a glioma patient whose treatment included an IDH1 peptide vaccine. The CDR3 loop reads CASSVDAANNSPLHF. The CDR3, as DNA: TGTGCCAGCAGCGTAGACGCAGCGAATAATTCACCCCTCCACTTT.